Shown below are 5 T cell receptor beta chains from a single sample sequenced in a study of blood T cell repertoires in COVID-19 (dated by TCRdb to the early 2020s). Libraries were constructed by the immunoSEQ multiplex PCR assay. The immuneACCESS repertoire file appears here via TCRdb, limited to in-frame rearrangements. These files lack a portion of the clones; in checked studies, under half of the deficit traces to unresolved V genes, and the cause of the others is not known. This sample lists some 310,000 clones; roughly 90% were detected once. The top ten constitute over 9% of the sample. The sequencing input was PBMCs or T cells enriched from blood (not recorded which). The source is a woman aged 30 to 39 who had recovered from COVID-19.

This clone was picked up a small number of times. V usage is TRBV30 and J usage is TRBJ2-7; 9 positions agree with TRBD2. After removal of 5 bases from V and 6 bases from J, the junction contained 8 bases not matched to a gene. CDR1 is GTSNPN and CDR2 is SVGIG in the germline V gene (reference sequence). The CDR3 extends over 13 amino acids. The CDR3 loop is CAWSELAGLEQYF. The CDR3 bases are TGTGCCTGGTCCGAGCTAGCGGGACTCGAGCAGTACTTC.

This chain links TRBV6-5 with TRBJ1-1; possibly TRBD1 for D (5 bases). Germline V lookup: CDR1 MNHEY, CDR2 SVGAGI. Trimming pared 0 bases from V and 9 bases from J, leaving 14 bases between. This CDR3 has 14 amino acids. For the CDR3, the DNA is TGTGCCAGCAGTTACTCGCCGGGGGAGGGGAAAGCTTTCTTT. Translated: CASSYSPGEGKAFF.

The chain recombines TRBV18 with TRBJ1-5; TRBD1 aligns across 9 bases. This CDR3 has 15 residues. V shed 3 bases, J shed 5 bases, and the junction held 5 bases outside the gene matches. Germline CDR1 reads KGHSH; CDR2 reads LQKENI. The CDR3 nucleotides are TGTGCCAGCTCACCTAGGGGACAGGGATATCAGCCCCAGCATTTT. Its protein is CASSPRGQGYQPQHF.

The V and J genes are TRBV7-9 and TRBJ1-5, with TRBD1 identical over 7 bases. Germline CDR1 is SEHNR and CDR2 is FQNEAQ (reference sequence). After removal of 1 base from V and 6 bases from J, the junction contained 9 bases not matched to a gene. CDR3 length: 16 amino acids. The CDR3 here is CASSLGRQGVGQPQHF. The DNA for the CDR3 is TGTGCCAGCAGCTTAGGGCGGCAGGGGGTAGGTCAGCCCCAGCATTTT.

In nucleotides, the CDR3 is TGCGCCAGCAGCCAAGTTGCGGGGCTGGAGACCCAGTACTTC. Protein product: CASSQVAGLETQYF. The chain uses TRBV4-1 and TRBJ2-5; D might be TRBD2 (6 bases). The V end was cut by 1 base, the J end by 5 bases, with 11 bases between. Germline V CDR1 and CDR2: MGHRA, YSYEKL. This CDR3 has 14 amino acids.